These 14 T cell receptor beta chains were all obtained from the same sample, sequenced in a study of beta chain features in type 1 diabetes. All of the isolated RNA was reverse transcribed, so expressed TCRB transcripts were sequenced. Some clones are missing from TCRdb's copy, which holds only in-frame ones; the method was immunoSEQ multiplex PCR. The sample lists 250,000 or so clones; under 70% were seen once. Material for sequencing was naive CD4+ T cells from blood. These receptors were obtained from a man aged 25 to 40 in good health.

A single count supports this clone. CDR3 DNA sequence: TGTGCCAGCTCTTCTATAGATACGCAGTATTTT. Encoded protein: CASSSIDTQYF. The chain links TRBV18 to TRBJ2-3, with D uncertain. The CDR3 runs to 11 residues. V lost 6 bases and J 5 bases, leaving 6 bases between the germline ends. The germline CDR1 and CDR2 sequences are KGHSH and LQKENI.

Comments on this clone: The sample has other DNA sequences that encode this CDR3 too. The rearrangement joins TRBV29-1 to TRBJ2-3, with 7 bases aligning to TRBD2. The CDR3 extends over 13 amino acids. Germline assignment: CDR1 SQVTM and CDR2 ANQGSEA. V shed 4 bases and J 3 bases; nucleotides not matched to a gene: 4. The CDR3 DNA follows: TGCAGCGTTGTGGCTAGCGGAACAGATACGCAGTATTTT. Protein sequence: CSVVASGTDTQYF.

The gene calls are TRBV30 and TRBJ1-2, with TRBD1 matching over 10 bases. Germline V gives CDR1 GTSNPN, CDR2 SVGIG (reference sequence). The length of the CDR3 is 18 residues. Unmatched junction bases numbered 18, after V lost 0 bases and J lost 8 bases. The DNA for the CDR3 is TGTGCCTGGAGTGTACGGCTATCTACGACAGGGGGCCTCGGAGGCTACACCTTC. This gives the protein CAWSVRLSTTGGLGGYTF.

This clone was recorded a few times. The gene calls are TRBV7-9 and TRBJ2-5; 9 bases match TRBD2. Germline V gene data show CDR1 as SEHNR and CDR2 as FQNEAQ (reference sequence). CDR3 length equals 17 residues. V trimming: 6 bases; J trimming: 3 bases; junction bases outside the gene matches: 14. CDR3 sequence reads: CASSPKLGSGSKETQYF. The DNA of the CDR3 is TGTGCCAGCAGTCCGAAGCTGGGTAGCGGGAGCAAAGAGACCCAGTACTTC.

This rearrangement joins TRBV29-1 to TRBJ2-3, with D tentatively TRBD2 (6 bases). This CDR3 region has 15 residues. Germline V gene sequence: CDR1 SQVTM, CDR2 ANQGSEA. Between the trimmed V and J ends, which lost 4 bases and 4 bases, there was a span of 18 bases. The CDR3, as DNA: TGCAGCGTTGGCGGGGCCCTCCCTAGTCCAGATACGCAGTATTTT. Translating it yields CSVGGALPSPDTQYF.

The genes are TRBV7-9 and TRBJ2-1; 9 nucleotides line up with TRBD1. Germline assignment: CDR1 SEHNR and CDR2 FQNEAQ (reference sequence). The J segment lost 5 bases and the V segment lost 2 bases, leaving 4 bases of the junction unmatched. The CDR3 is 15 amino acids. CDR3 region: CASSLLTGGHNEQFF. CDR3 sequence (DNA): TGTGCCAGCAGCTTATTGACAGGGGGACACAATGAGCAGTTCTTC.

The rearrangement links TRBV30 to TRBJ2-7, with D perhaps matching TRBD2 (6 bases). Germline loops: CDR1 GTSNPN, CDR2 SVGIG (reference sequence). V lost 0 bases and J 5 bases, leaving 14 bases between the germline ends. The CDR3 has 14 amino acids. The CDR3 here is CAWSVPGERDEQYF. DNA of the CDR3: TGTGCCTGGAGTGTTCCGGGAGAACGCGACGAGCAGTACTTC.

This clone was recorded only once. This chain uses TRBV29-1 with TRBJ2-3, with 10 bases aligning to TRBD2. With 3 bases clipped from V and 2 bases from J, the junction kept 5 bases outside the gene matches. The CDR3 has 15 residues. The germline V gene encodes CDR1 SQVTM and CDR2 ANQGSEA. CDR3 coding DNA: TGCAGCGTTGAGGCTAGCGGGGGATACACAGATACGCAGTATTTT. This translates into CSVEASGGYTDTQYF.

This sequence joins TRBV20-1 and TRBJ1-1; no firm D call. This CDR3 contains 11 residues. Trimming stripped 6 bases from V and 6 bases from J, with 11 bases between. Germline V gives CDR1 DFQATT, CDR2 SNEGSKA (reference sequence). For the CDR3, the DNA is TGCAGTGCCTCCTGGACTGCTGAAGCTTTCTTT. This translates into CSASWTAEAFF.

J is TRBJ1-3 and V is TRBV30; TRBD1 is a possible D gene (6 bases). The CDR3 contains 12 residues. Germline V lookup: CDR1 GTSNPN, CDR2 SVGIG (reference sequence). CDR3 residues: CAMTGSGNTIYF. DNA of the CDR3: TGTGCAATGACAGGCTCTGGAAACACCATATATTTT.

CDR3 sequence (DNA): TGTGCCACAACAGGAGTCAATGAGCAGTTCTTC. This sequence encodes CATTGVNEQFF. This rearrangement joins TRBV19 to TRBJ2-1, with D perhaps TRBD1 (5 bases). Trimming stripped 10 bases from V and 6 bases from J, with 10 bases between. CDR1 is LNHDA and CDR2 is SQIVND in the germline V gene (reference sequence). The CDR3 has 11 residues.

In its sample, this clone was seen a few times. The chain combines TRBV2 with TRBJ2-7; possibly TRBD2 for D (5 bases). This CDR3 is 14 amino acids long. Germline V gene data show CDR1 as SNHLY and CDR2 as FYNNEI. V lost 7 bases to trimming and J lost 0 bases, with 13 bases between them. CDR3 sequence (DNA): TGTGCCAGCAATTTAGGTGGGAGCTCCTACGAGCAGTACTTC. It translates to CASNLGGSSYEQYF.

This chain links TRBV7-9 with TRBJ2-2, with 7 bases lining up with TRBD1. The germline V gene encodes CDR1 SEHNR and CDR2 FQNEAQ (reference sequence). CDR3 length: 13 amino acids. The V gene end was trimmed by 6 bases and the J gene end by 5 bases; junction bases not matched to a gene: 3. DNA of the CDR3: TGTGCCAGCAGGTCCAGGGGGACCGGGGAGCTGTTTTTT. Translation: CASRSRGTGELFF. Full variable domain (outside the CDR3, taken from reference TRBV7-9 and TRBJ2-2): DTGVSQNPRHKITKRGQNVTFRCDPISEHNRLYWYRQTLGQGPEFLTYFQNEAQLEKSRLLSDRFSAERPKGSFSTLEIQRTEQGDSAMYLCASRSRGTGELFFGEGSRLTVL.

The gene calls are TRBV25-1 and TRBJ2-7; perhaps TRBD2 as D (7 bases). Germline V lookup: CDR1 MGHDK, CDR2 SYGVNS. Trimming pared 1 base from V and 4 bases from J, leaving 14 bases between. CDR3 size: 15 residues. The CDR3 nucleotides read TGTGCCAGCAGTGAATCGGGGGGCTCCTTATACGAGCAGTACTTC. Residues: CASSESGGSLYEQYF.